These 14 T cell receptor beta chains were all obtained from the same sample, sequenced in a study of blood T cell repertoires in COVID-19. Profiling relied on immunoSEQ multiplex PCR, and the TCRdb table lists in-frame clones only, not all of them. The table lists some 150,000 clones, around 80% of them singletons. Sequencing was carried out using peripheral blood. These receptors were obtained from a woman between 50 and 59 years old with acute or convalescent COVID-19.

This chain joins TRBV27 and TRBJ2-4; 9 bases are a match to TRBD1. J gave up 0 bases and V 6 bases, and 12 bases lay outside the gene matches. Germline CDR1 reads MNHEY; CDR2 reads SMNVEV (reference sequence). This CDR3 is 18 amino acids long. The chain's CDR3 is CASSNQDRGPRAKNIQYF. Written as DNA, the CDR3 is TGTGCCAGCAGCAACCAGGACAGGGGACCCCGAGCCAAAAACATTCAGTACTTC.

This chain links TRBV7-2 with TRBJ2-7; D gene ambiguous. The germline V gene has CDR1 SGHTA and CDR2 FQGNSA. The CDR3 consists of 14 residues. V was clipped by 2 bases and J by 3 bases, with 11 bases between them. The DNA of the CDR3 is TGTGCCAGCAGCTTATATGGGCAGAACTACGAGCAGTACTTC. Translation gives CASSLYGQNYEQYF.

CDR3: CASSLERTGSLANYGYTF. As DNA, the CDR3 is TGCGCCAGCAGCTTAGAGAGGACAGGGTCCCTTGCGAACTATGGCTACACCTTC. The rearrangement links TRBV5-1 to TRBJ1-2; 8 bases are a match to TRBD1. CDR3 length: 18 residues. V gave up 2 bases and J gave up 2 bases; unmatched junction bases: 14. In germline, CDR1 is SGHRS, CDR2 YFSETQ.

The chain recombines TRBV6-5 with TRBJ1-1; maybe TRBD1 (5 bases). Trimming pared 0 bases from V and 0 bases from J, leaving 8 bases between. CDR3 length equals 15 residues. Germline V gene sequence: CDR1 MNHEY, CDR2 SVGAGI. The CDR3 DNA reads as TGTGCCAGCAGTTACTCGGGGGGGATGAACACTGAAGCTTTCTTT. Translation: CASSYSGGMNTEAFF.

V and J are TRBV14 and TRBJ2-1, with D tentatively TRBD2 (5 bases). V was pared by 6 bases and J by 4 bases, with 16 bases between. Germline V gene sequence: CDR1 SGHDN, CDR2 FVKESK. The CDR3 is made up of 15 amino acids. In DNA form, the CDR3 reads TGTGCCAGCAGTCCAACACTGACGGGATACAATGAGCAGTTCTTC. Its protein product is CASSPTLTGYNEQFF. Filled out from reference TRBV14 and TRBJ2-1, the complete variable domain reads EAGVTQFPSHSVIEKGQTVTLRCDPISGHDNLYWYRRVMGKEIKFLLHFVKESKQDESGMPNNRFLAERTGGTYSTLKVQPAELEDSGVYFCASSPTLTGYNEQFFGPGTRLTVL.

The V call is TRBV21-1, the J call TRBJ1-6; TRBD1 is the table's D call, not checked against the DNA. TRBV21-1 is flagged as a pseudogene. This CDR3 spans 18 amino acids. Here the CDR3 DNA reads TGTGCCAGCAGCAACCTACAGGGGGCTGTGGACAATAATTCACCCCTCCACTTT. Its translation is CASSNLQGAVDNNSPLHF.

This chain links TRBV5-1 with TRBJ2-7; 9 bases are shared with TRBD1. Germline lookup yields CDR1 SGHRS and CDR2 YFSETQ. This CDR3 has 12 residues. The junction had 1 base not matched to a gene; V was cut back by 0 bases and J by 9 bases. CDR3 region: CASSLGDRVQYF. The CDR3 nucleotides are TGCGCCAGCAGCTTGGGGGACAGGGTGCAGTACTTC.

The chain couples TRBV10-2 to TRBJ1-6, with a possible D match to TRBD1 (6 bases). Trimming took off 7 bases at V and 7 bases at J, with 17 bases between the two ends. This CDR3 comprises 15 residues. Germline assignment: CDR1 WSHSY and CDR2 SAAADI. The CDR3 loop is CASTILGQSNSPLHF. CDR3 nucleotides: TGCGCCAGCACGATTCTCGGACAGTCCAATTCACCCCTCCACTTT.

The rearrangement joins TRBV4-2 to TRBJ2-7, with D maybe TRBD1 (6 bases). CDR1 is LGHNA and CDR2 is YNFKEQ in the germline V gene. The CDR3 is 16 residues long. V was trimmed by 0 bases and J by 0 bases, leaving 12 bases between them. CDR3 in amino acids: CASSQDGGPYSYEQYF. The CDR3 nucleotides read TGTGCCAGCAGCCAAGATGGGGGCCCATACTCCTACGAGCAGTACTTC.

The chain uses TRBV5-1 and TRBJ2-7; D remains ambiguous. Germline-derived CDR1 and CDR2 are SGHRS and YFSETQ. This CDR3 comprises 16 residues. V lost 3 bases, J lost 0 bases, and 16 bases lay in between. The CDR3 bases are TGCGCCAGCAGCTCGGCCCCCCAGGCCAGCTCCTACGAGCAGTACTTC. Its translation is CASSSAPQASSYEQYF.

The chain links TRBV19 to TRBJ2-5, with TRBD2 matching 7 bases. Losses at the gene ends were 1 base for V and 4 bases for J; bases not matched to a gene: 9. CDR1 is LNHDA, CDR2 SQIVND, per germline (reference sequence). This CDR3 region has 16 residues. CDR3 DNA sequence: TGTGCCAGTAGTATAGGGGGGGGAGGGCCCGGAGAGACCCAGTACTTC. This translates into CASSIGGGGPGETQYF.

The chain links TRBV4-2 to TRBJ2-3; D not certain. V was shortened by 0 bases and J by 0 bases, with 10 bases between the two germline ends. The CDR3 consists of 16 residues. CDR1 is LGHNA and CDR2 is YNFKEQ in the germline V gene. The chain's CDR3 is CASSQDYWSSTDTQYF. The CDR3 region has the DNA TGTGCCAGCAGCCAAGATTACTGGTCAAGCACAGATACGCAGTATTTT.

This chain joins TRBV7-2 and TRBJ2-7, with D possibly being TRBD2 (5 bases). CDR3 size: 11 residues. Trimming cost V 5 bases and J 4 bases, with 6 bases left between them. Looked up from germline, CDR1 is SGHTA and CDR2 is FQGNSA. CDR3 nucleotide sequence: TGTGCCAGCAGCCGAGGGTACGAGCAGTACTTC. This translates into CASSRGYEQYF.

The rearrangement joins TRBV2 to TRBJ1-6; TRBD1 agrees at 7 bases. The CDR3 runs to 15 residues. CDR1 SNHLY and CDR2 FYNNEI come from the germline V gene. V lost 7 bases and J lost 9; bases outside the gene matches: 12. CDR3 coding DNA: TGTGCCAGCAATCCGACAGGGAACGGTATTTCACCCCTCCACTTT. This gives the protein CASNPTGNGISPLHF. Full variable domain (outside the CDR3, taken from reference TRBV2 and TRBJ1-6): EPEVTQTPSHQVTQMGQEVILRCVPISNHLYFYWYRQILGQKVEFLVSFYNNEISEKSEIFDDQFSVERPDGSNFTLKIRSTKLEDSAMYFCASNPTGNGISPLHFGNGTRLTVT.